One and the same sample provided the 15 T cell receptor beta chains below, sequenced in a study of shared clonotypes between healthy human individuals. Using immunoSEQ multiplex PCR, the repertoire was profiled, and TCRdb retains in-frame clones only, with some absent. The sample records 850,000 to 1,200,000 clones, around four fifths being singletons. The material sequenced was memory CD4+ T cells sorted from blood. Described subset: CD45RA-negative fraction. The source of these receptors is a man between 18 and 35 years old in good health.

The V call is TRBV10-1, the J call TRBJ2-1; 7 positions match TRBD2. From germline, CDR1 is WNHNN and CDR2 SYGVQD (reference sequence). The CDR3 has 16 amino acids. The V and J ends lost 0 bases and 4 bases, in that order; junction bases with no gene match: 6. CDR3 coding DNA: TGCGCCAGCAGTGAGTCGATTGGCGGGGGATACAATGAGCAGTTCTTC. Translation gives CASSESIGGGYNEQFF.

The chain links TRBV5-1 to TRBJ1-2; D might be TRBD1 (6 bases). Per the germline V gene, CDR1 is SGHRS and CDR2 is YFSETQ. CDR3 length equals 14 residues. V lost 2 bases to trimming and J lost 0 bases, with 8 bases between them. The CDR3 bases are TGCGCCAGCAGCTTACAGGGTACTAACTATGGCTACACCTTC. It encodes CASSLQGTNYGYTF.

The chain uses TRBV28 and TRBJ2-1, with D tentatively TRBD1 (5 bases). There are 14 residues in the CDR3. Germline CDR1 reads MDHEN; CDR2 reads SYDVKM. Trimming took 2 bases from V and 5 from J, leaving 10 bases between them. The DNA for the CDR3 is TGTGCCAGCAGTTTACCAGGGCTGAACAATGAGCAGTTCTTC. Amino acid sequence: CASSLPGLNNEQFF.

The CDR3 protein is CASSQDLRQSPSGANVLTF. CDR3 DNA sequence: TGCGCCAGCAGCCAAGATCTGCGACAATCCCCTTCTGGGGCCAACGTCCTGACTTTC. This chain links TRBV4-1 with TRBJ2-6, with D unclear. The CDR3 length is 19 residues. V was cut by 0 bases and J by 1 base, with 16 bases left in between. CDR1 and CDR2 (germline): MGHRA, YSYEKL.

V gene TRBV11-2 combines with J gene TRBJ2-2, with unresolved D. CDR1 and CDR2 from the germline V gene are SGHAT and FQNNGV. Trimming took 3 bases from V and 6 from J, leaving 8 bases between them. This CDR3 contains 13 residues. This chain's CDR3 is CASSFYGAGELFF. In DNA, the CDR3 is TGTGCCAGCAGCTTCTACGGAGCCGGGGAGCTGTTTTTT.

This clone was found a few times. The chain employs TRBV29-1 and TRBJ2-4, with D uncertain. The CDR3 has 15 residues. The V gene lost 3 bases and the J gene lost 0 bases, with 12 bases spanning the gap. The germline V gene encodes CDR1 SQVTM and CDR2 ANQGSEA. The CDR3 reads CSVELAVLAKNIQYF. The CDR3 bases are TGCAGCGTTGAGTTGGCCGTACTAGCCAAAAACATTCAGTACTTC.

The genes are TRBV6-4 and TRBJ2-1, with 14 nucleotides matching TRBD2. V gave up 4 bases and J gave up 9 bases; unmatched junction bases: 8. The CDR3 totals 16 residues. Germline CDR1 and CDR2: MRHNA and SNTAGT. For the CDR3, the DNA is TGTGCCAGCAGTGCCCAAACCGGGACTAGCGGGGGTGAGCAGTTCTTC. Translated: CASSAQTGTSGGEQFF.

This clone occurred many times. This chain links TRBV5-1 with TRBJ2-5, with TRBD1 matching over 8 bases. Germline CDR1 is SGHRS and CDR2 is YFSETQ. This CDR3 region has 15 residues. J lost 3 bases, V lost 1 base, and 5 bases had no gene match. The CDR3 loop is CASSLTGGFEETQYF. The CDR3 DNA reads TGCGCCAGCAGCTTGACAGGGGGGTTTGAAGAGACCCAGTACTTC.

V usage is TRBV7-2 and J usage is TRBJ2-1, with D uncertain. Germline V CDR1 and CDR2: SGHTA, FQGNSA. The CDR3 runs to 14 residues. Deletions cut 1 base from V and 7 bases from J, with 11 bases between. CDR3 in amino acids: CASSLGSPPNEQFF. For the CDR3, the DNA is TGTGCCAGCAGCTTAGGGAGCCCCCCGAATGAGCAGTTCTTC.

The chain is built from TRBV28 and TRBJ1-1; no clear D. Germline loops: CDR1 MDHEN, CDR2 SYDVKM. Trimming took off 7 bases at V and 3 bases at J, with 3 bases between the two ends. The CDR3 is made up of 10 amino acids. CDR3 nucleotides: TGTGCCAGCATGGACACTGAAGCTTTCTTT. Protein product: CASMDTEAFF.

The rearrangement uses TRBV5-4 and TRBJ2-5; 10 bases agree with TRBD1. Unmatched junction bases numbered 6, after V lost 4 bases and J lost 3 bases. The CDR3 is 15 amino acids. The V gene's germline CDR1 is SGHNT and CDR2 YYREEE (reference sequence). The CDR3 here is CASSVLTGGEETQYF. CDR3 bases: TGTGCCAGCAGCGTATTGACAGGGGGCGAAGAGACCCAGTACTTC.

This clone was seen just once. The chain couples TRBV2 to TRBJ2-3; D unclear. The CDR3 has 14 amino acids. Germline CDR1 is SNHLY and CDR2 is FYNNEI. Trimming shortened V by 6 bases and J by 4 bases, and 14 bases separated the two germline ends. CDR3 loop: CASRGGQPPDTQYF. CDR3 coding DNA: TGTGCCAGCAGGGGTGGGCAACCACCAGATACGCAGTATTTT.

The chain links TRBV25-1 to TRBJ1-4; TRBD1 matches 8 bases. In germline, CDR1 is MGHDK, CDR2 SYGVNS. This CDR3 contains 14 residues. V was clipped by 8 bases and J by 2 bases; unmatched bases: 4. The CDR3 is CASSRDRTNEKLFF. The CDR3, as DNA: TGTGCCAGCTCCCGGGACAGGACTAATGAAAAACTGTTTTTT.

This chain joins TRBV10-2 and TRBJ2-1, with a tentative D call TRBD2 (6 bases). Per germline, CDR1 WSHSY and CDR2 SAAADI. V was pared by 7 bases and J by 1 base, with 20 bases between. CDR3 length equals 17 residues. DNA of the CDR3: TGCGCCAGCATCTTCGGGGGTAATGCGGGGTCCTACAATGAGCAGTTCTTC. Translating it yields CASIFGGNAGSYNEQFF.

The V gene is TRBV12-5, the J gene TRBJ1-2, with 9 bases aligning to TRBD1. There are 13 residues in the CDR3. Germline values: CDR1 LGHNT, CDR2 FRNRAP. V trimming: 4 bases; J trimming: 8 bases; junction bases outside the gene matches: 5. As DNA, the CDR3 is TGTGCTAGTGGTTCGGGACAGGGTGGCGGCTACACCTTC. This gives the protein CASGSGQGGGYTF.